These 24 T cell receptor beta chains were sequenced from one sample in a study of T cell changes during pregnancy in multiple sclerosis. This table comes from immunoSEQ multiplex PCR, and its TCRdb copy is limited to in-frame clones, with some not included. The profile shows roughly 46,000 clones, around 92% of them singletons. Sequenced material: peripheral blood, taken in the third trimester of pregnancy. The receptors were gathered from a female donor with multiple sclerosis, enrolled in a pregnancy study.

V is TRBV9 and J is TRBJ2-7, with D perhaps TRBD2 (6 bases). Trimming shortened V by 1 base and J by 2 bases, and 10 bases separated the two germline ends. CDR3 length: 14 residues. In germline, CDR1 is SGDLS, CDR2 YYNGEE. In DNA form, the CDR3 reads TGTGCCAGCAGCGTAACGCCTAGCGCCTACGAGCAGTACTTC. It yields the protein CASSVTPSAYEQYF.

In nucleotides, the CDR3 is TGTGCCAGCAGCCAACAACCCCCCCTACTAGCGGGGCCCTACAATGAGCAGTTCTTC. This encodes CASSQQPPLLAGPYNEQFF. This sequence joins TRBV7-2 and TRBJ2-1, with TRBD2 matching over 10 bases. Trimming removed 5 bases from V and 2 bases from J; junction bases left unmatched: 15. CDR1 is SGHTA, CDR2 FQGNSA, per germline. This CDR3 comprises 19 residues.

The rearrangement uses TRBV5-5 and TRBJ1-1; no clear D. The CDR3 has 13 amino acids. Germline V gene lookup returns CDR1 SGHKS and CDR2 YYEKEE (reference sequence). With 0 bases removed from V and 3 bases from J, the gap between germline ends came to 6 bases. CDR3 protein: CASSLAGYTEAFF. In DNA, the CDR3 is TGTGCCAGCAGCTTGGCAGGCTACACTGAAGCTTTCTTT.

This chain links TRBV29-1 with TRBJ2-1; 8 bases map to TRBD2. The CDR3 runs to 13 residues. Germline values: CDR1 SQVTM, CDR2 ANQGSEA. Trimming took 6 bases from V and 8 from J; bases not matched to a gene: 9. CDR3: CSVTGTSIYEQFF. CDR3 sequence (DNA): TGCAGCGTGACCGGGACTAGTATATATGAGCAGTTCTTC.

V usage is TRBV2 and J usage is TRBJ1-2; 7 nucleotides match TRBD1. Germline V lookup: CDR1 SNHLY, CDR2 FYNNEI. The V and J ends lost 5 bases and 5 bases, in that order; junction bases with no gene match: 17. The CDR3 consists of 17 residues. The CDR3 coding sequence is TGTGCCAGCAGTCCCCTCTTTTCCGGGACAGACAAATATGGCTACACCTTC. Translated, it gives CASSPLFSGTDKYGYTF.

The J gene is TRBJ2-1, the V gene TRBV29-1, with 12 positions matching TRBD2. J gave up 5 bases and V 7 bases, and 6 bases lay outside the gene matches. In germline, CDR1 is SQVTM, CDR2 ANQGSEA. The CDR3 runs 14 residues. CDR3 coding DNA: TGCAGCGCGAGACTAGCGGGAGCCCACAATGAGCAGTTCTTC. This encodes CSARLAGAHNEQFF.

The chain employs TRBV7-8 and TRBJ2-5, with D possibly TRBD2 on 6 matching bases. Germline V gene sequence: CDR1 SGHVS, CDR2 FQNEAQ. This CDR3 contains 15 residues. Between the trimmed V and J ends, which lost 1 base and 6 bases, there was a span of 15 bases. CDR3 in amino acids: CASSLEGLLQKTQYF. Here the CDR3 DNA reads TGTGCCAGCAGCTTAGAGGGACTTCTCCAGAAGACCCAGTACTTC.

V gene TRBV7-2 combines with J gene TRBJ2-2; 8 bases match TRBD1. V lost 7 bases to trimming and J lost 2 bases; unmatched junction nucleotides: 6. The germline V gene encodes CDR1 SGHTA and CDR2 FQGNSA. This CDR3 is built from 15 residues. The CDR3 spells CASTADRVNTGELFF. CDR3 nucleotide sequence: TGTGCCAGCACCGCGGACAGGGTTAACACCGGGGAGCTGTTTTTT.

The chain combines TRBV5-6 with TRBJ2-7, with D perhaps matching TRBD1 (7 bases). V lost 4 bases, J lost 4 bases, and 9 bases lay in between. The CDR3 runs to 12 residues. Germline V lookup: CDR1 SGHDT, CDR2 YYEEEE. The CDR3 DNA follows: TGTGCCAGCAGCCCAGGGGGGTACGAGCAGTACTTC. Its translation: CASSPGGYEQYF. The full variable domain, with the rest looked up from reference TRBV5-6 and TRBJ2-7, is DAGVTQSPTHLIKTRGQQVTLRCSPKSGHDTVSWYQQALGQGPQFIFQYYEEEERQRGNFPDRFSGHQFPNYSSELNVNALLLGDSALYLCASSPGGYEQYFGPGTRLTVT.

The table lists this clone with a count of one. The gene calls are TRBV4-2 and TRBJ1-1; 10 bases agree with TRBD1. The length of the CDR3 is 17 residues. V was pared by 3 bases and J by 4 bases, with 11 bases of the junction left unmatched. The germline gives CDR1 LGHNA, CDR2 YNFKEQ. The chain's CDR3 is CASSQGTGQGWVTEAFF. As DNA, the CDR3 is TGTGCCAGCAGCCAGGGTACGGGACAGGGGTGGGTCACTGAAGCTTTCTTT.

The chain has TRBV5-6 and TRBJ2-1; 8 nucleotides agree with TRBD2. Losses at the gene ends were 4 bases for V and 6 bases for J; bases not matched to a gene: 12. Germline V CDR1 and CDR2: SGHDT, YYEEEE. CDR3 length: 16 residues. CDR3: CASSPDPSGWGNEQFF. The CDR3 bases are TGTGCCAGCAGCCCAGATCCTAGCGGGTGGGGCAATGAGCAGTTCTTC. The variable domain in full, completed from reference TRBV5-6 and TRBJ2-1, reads DAGVTQSPTHLIKTRGQQVTLRCSPKSGHDTVSWYQQALGQGPQFIFQYYEEEERQRGNFPDRFSGHQFPNYSSELNVNALLLGDSALYLCASSPDPSGWGNEQFFGPGTRLTVL.

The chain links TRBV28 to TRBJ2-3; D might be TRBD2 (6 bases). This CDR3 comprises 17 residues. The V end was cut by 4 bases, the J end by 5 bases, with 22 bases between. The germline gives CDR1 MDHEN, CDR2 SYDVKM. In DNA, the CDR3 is TGTGCCAGCAGTTCTCGCCGGGGCGGGATGCTTTTAGATACGCAGTATTTT. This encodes CASSSRRGGMLLDTQYF.

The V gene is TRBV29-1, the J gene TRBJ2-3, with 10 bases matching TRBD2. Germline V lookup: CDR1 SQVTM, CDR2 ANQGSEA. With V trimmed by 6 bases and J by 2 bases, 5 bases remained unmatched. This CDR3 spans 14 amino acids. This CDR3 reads CSVPLAGPTDTQYF. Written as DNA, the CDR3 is TGCAGCGTCCCACTAGCGGGACCCACAGATACGCAGTATTTT.

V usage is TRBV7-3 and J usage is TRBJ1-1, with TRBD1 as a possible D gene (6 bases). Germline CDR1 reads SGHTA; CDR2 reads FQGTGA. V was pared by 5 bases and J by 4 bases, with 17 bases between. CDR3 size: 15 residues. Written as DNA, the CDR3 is TGTGCCAGCAGCAAAGGGAGCACAGGGATCACTGAAGCTTTCTTT. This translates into CASSKGSTGITEAFF.

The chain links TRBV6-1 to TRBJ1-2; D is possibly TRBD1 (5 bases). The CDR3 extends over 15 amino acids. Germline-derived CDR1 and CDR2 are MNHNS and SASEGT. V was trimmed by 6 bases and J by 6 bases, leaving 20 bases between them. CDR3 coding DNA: TGTGCCAGCAGCGGGGGGGAGGGAATAAGTCATGGCTACACCTTC. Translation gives CASSGGEGISHGYTF.

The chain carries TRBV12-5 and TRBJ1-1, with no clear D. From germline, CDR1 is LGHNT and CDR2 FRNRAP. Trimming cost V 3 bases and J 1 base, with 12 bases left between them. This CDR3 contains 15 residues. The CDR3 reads CASGFAEHSNTEAFF. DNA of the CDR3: TGTGCTAGTGGTTTCGCCGAACATTCGAACACTGAAGCTTTCTTT.

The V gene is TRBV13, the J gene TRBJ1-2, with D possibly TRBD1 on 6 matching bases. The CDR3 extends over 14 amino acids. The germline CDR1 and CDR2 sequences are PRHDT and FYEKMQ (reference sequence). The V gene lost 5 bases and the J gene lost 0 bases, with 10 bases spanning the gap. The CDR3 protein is CASSQGLANYGYTF. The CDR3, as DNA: TGTGCCAGCAGCCAGGGGTTAGCTAACTATGGCTACACCTTC. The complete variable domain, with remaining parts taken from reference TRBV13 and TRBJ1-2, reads AAGVIQSPRHLIKEKRETATLKCYPIPRHDTVYWYQQGPGQDPQFLISFYEKMQSDKGSIPDRFSAQQFSDYHSELNMSSLELGDSALYFCASSQGLANYGYTFGSGTRLTVV.

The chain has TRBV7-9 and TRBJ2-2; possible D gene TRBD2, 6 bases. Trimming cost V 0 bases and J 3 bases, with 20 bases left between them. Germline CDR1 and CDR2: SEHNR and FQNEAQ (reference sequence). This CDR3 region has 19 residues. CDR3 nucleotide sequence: TGTGCCAGCAGCTTAGCAAAGTACCGGAGGGACGGGGACACCGGGGAGCTGTTTTTT. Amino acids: CASSLAKYRRDGDTGELFF.

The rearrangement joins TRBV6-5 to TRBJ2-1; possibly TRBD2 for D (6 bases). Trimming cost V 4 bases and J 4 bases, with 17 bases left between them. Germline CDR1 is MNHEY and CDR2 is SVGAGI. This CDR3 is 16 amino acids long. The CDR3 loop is CASSSPGTSIYNEQFF. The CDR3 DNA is TGTGCCAGCAGTTCCCCCGGGACTTCGATTTACAATGAGCAGTTCTTC.

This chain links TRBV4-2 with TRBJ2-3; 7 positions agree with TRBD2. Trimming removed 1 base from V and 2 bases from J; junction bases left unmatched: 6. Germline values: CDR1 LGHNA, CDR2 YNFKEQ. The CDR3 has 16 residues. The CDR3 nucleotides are TGTGCCAGCAGCCAAGCGTCGCTAGCGGTCACAGATACGCAGTATTTT. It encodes CASSQASLAVTDTQYF.

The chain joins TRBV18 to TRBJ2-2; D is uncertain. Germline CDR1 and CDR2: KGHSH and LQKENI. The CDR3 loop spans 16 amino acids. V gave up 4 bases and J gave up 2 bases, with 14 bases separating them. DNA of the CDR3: TGTGCCAGCTCACTACAAAGTCCACCCAACACCGGGGAGCTGTTTTTT. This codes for CASSLQSPPNTGELFF. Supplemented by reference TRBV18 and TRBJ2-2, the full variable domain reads NAGVMQNPRHLVRRRGQEARLRCSPMKGHSHVYWYRQLPEEGLKFMVYLQKENIIDESGMPKERFSAEFPKEGPSILRIQQVVRGDSAAYFCASSLQSPPNTGELFFGEGSRLTVL.

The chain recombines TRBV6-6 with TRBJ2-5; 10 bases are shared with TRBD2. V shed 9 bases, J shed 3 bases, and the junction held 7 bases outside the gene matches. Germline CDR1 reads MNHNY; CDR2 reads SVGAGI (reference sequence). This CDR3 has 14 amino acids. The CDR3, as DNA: TGTGCCAGTTCCGAGCGGGGGGGGAAAGAGACCCAGTACTTC. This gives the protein CASSERGGKETQYF.

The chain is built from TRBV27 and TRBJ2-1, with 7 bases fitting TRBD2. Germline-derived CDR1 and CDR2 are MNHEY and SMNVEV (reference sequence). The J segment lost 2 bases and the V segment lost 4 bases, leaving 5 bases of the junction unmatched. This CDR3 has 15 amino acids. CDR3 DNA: TGTGCCAGCAGTTGGGGTAGCGGGCCCTACAATGAGCAGTTCTTC. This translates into CASSWGSGPYNEQFF.

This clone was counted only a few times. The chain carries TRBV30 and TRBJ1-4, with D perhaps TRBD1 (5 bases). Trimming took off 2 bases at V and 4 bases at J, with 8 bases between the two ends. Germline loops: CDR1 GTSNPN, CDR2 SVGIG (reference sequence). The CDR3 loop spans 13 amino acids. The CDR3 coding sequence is TGTGCCTGGAGTTACAGGTTTAATGAAAAACTGTTTTTT. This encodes CAWSYRFNEKLFF. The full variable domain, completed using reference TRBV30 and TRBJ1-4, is SQTIHQWPATLVQPVGSPLSLECTVEGTSNPNLYWYRQAAGRGLQLLFYSVGIGQISSEVPQNLSASRPQDRQFILSSKKLLLSDSGFYLCAWSYRFNEKLFFGSGTQLSVL.